This TCR beta chain was sequenced for a study of response to subunit inactivated influenza vaccine. Notes on the study in general: Authors suggested seasonal influenza vaccinations each recruit few new T cells.

TCRdb re-called the RT-PCR reads with MiXCR, one entry per CDR3 protein. This table holds 550,000 to 800,000 distinct CDR3 sequences, 14% found once. On this clonotype itself: The antigen remains unidentified. A much more abundant neighbour one base away suggests this may be a read error.

The germline gives CDR1 MGHRA, CDR2 YSYEKL. The CDR3 covers 16 residues. The V gene lost 6 bases and the J gene lost 5 bases, with 20 bases spanning the gap. The J gene is TRBJ2-1, the V gene TRBV4-1, with a possible D match to TRBD2 (5 bases). The TCR was taken from a man aged 50-60 years who received an inactivated influenza vaccine. The source was PBMCs from blood, collected 14 to 15 days before vaccination. The CDR3 DNA sequence: TGCGCCAGCAGACGGGCAAGCGGCGGGCTGAACAATGAGCAGTTCTTC. Its translation is CASRRASGGLNNEQFF.